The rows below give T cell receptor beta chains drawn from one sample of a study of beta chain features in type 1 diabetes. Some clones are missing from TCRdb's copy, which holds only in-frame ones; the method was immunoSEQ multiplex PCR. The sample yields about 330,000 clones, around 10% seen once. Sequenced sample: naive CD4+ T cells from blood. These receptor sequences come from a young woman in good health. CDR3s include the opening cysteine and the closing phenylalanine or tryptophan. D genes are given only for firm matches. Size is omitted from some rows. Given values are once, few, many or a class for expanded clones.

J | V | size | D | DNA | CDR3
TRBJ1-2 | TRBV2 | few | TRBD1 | TGTGCCAGCAGTCCCGGACAGGATAACGGCTACACCTTC | CASSPGQDNGYTF
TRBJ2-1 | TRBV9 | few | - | TGTGCCAGCAGCGTAACGTATGCAGACAATGAGCAGTTCTTC | CASSVTYADNEQFF
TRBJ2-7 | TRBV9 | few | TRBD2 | TGTGCCAGCATCCTTACGTTGCCCGACGTTCTAGCGGGGGGGGACTACGAGCAGTACTTC | CASILTLPDVLAGGDYEQYF
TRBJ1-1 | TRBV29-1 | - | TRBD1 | TGCAGCGTCGCCACAGGGGACACTGAAGCTTTCTTT | CSVATGDTEAFF
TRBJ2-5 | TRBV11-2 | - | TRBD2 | TGTGCCAGCAGCCCACTCGGACTACTAGCGACAGAGACCCAGTACTTC | CASSPLGLLATETQYF
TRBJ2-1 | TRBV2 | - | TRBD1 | TGTGCCGGAGGACAGGGCTCCTACAATGAGCAGTTCTTC | CAGGQGSYNEQFF
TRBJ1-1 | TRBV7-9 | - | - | TGTGCCAGCAGCTTATTCGAGGACACTGAAGCTTTCTTT | CASSLFEDTEAFF
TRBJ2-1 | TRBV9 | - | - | TGTGCCAGCAGCGTAGACAGGAGCGTTCGAGGCAATGAGCAGTTCTTC | CASSVDRSVRGNEQFF
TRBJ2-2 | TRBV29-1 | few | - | TGCAGCGGGTACAGGGTAGCCGGGGAGCTGTTTTTT | CSGYRVAGELFF
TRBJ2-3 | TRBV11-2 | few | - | TGTGCCAGCAGCAGACAGGATAGCACAGATACGCAGTATTTT | CASSRQDSTDTQYF
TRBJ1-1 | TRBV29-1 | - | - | TGCAGCGTTGAGGGCCCCACTGAAGCTTTCTTT | CSVEGPTEAFF
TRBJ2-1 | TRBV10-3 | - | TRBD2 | TGTGCCATCAGTGAGTCAATAGGACTAGTCAATGAGCAGTTCTTC | CAISESIGLVNEQFF
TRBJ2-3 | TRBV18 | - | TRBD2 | TGTGCCAGCTCACCCCTACCCAGCGGGAGGACTAGCACAGATACGCAGTATTTT | CASSPLPSGRTSTDTQYF
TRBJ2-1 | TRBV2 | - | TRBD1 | TGTGCCAGCAGTGCTACAGGGGGCGCGTACAATGAGCAGTTCTTC | CASSATGGAYNEQFF
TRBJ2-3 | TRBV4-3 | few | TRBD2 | TGCGCCAGCAGCCAGGACCCGGTGGTAGCGGGAGGAAGGGATACGCAGTATTTT | CASSQDPVVAGGRDTQYF
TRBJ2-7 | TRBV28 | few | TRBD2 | TGTGCCAGCAGTTTCTTAGCGGGGGCCTACGAGCAGTACTTC | CASSFLAGAYEQYF
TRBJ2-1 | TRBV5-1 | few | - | TGCGCCAGCAGCCCTACGGGGGTCAAATACAATGAGCAGTTCTTC | CASSPTGVKYNEQFF
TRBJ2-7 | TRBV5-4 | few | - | TGTGCCAGCAGCTCCGGGCGACAGCTCTCCTACGAGCAGTACTTC | CASSSGRQLSYEQYF
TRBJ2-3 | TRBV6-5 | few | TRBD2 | TGTGCCAGCAGCCGGGGGGGTAAGGGAGATACGCAGTATTTT | CASSRGGKGDTQYF
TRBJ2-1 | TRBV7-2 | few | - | TGTGCCAGCAGCTCCCCCGGGTACAATGAGCAGTTCTTC | CASSSPGYNEQFF
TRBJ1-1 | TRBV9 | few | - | TGTGCCAGCAGCGTAGCTACTGGTGAAGCTTTCTTT | CASSVATGEAFF
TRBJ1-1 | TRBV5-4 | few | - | TGTGCCAGCTTGCGGGGCCCGAACACTGAAGCTTTCTTT | CASLRGPNTEAFF
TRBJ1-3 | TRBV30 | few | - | TGTGCCTGGACTAGGACAGCTGGAAACACCATATATTTT | CAWTRTAGNTIYF
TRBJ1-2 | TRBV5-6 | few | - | TGTGCCAGCAGCGTAATGAACCGGGACATAAAAGGCTACACCTTC | CASSVMNRDIKGYTF
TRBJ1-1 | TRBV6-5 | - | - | TGTGCCAGCAGTTACTCGAGCGGGTCCAAGACTGAAGCTTTCTTT | CASSYSSGSKTEAFF
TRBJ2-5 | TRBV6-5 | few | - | TGTGCCAGCAGTTACAGCGGACAGTTGGGGGAGACCCAGTACTTC | CASSYSGQLGETQYF
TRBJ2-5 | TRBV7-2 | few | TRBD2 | TGTGCCAGCAGCTGGGGGGGGAGAGGGGAGACCCAGTACTTC | CASSWGGRGETQYF
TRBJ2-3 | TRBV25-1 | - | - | TGTGCCAGCAGTGATGTGAGGGATAGCACAGATACGCAGTATTTT | CASSDVRDSTDTQYF
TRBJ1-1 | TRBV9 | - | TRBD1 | TGTGCCAGCAGCGTAGGAGGGGGCGCTCGAACTGAAGCTTTCTTT | CASSVGGGARTEAFF
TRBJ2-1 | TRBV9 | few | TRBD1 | TGTGCCAGCAGCGTAGAGGGACAGGGAAACAATGAGCAGTTCTTC | CASSVEGQGNNEQFF
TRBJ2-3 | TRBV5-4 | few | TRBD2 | TGTGCCAGCAGCTTGGACCAGGGGACTAGCGGGACCACAGATACGCAGTATTTT | CASSLDQGTSGTTDTQYF
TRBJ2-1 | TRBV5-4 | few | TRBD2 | TGTGCCAGCAGCTTGGGCCAGCGGGAGTACGCGCAGTTCTTC | CASSLGQREYAQFF
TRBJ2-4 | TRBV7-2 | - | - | TGTGCCAGCAGCCGAGGGAGCAAAAACATTCAGTACTTC | CASSRGSKNIQYF
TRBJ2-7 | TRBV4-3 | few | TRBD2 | TGCGCCAGCAGCCAGGCGGGAGGGCCGTACGAGCAGTACTTC | CASSQAGGPYEQYF
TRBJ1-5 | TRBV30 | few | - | TGTGCCTGGAGTGTAGGTGGGGGGTTTGGCAATCAGCCCCAGCATTTT | CAWSVGGGFGNQPQHF
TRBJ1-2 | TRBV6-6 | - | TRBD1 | TGTGCCAGCAGTTACTCGGACAGGGTTAACTATGGCTACACCTTC | CASSYSDRVNYGYTF
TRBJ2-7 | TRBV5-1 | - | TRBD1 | TGCGCCAGCAGCTACCAACGGACCCTGGGACAGTTCTACGAGCAGTACTTC | CASSYQRTLGQFYEQYF
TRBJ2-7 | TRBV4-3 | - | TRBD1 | TGCGCCAGCAGCGATAGACAGGGTCCAGTCTACGAGCAGTACTTC | CASSDRQGPVYEQYF
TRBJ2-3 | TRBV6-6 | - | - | TGTGCCAGCAGTGAGCAGGGAAGCACAGATACGCAGTATTTT | CASSEQGSTDTQYF
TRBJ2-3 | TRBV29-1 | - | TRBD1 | TGCAGCGTGGGGGACAGTGGGATCACAGATACGCAGTATTTT | CSVGDSGITDTQYF
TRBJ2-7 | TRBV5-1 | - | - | TGCGCCAGCCGGAGCTCCTACGAGCAGTACTTC | CASRSSYEQYF
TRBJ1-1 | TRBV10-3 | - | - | TGTGCCATCAGAGCGGGACACACTGAAGCTTTCTTT | CAIRAGHTEAFF
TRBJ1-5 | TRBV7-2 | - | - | TGTGCCAGCAGCTACGGGGGGGGCAATCAGCCCCAGCATTTT | CASSYGGGNQPQHF
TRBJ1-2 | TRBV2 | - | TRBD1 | TGTGCCAGCAGTGGAGACAGGGGAGCTAACTATGGCTACACCTTC | CASSGDRGANYGYTF
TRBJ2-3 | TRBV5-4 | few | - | TGTGCCAGCACGCGAGCGCCCGATAACACAGATACGCAGTATTTT | CASTRAPDNTDTQYF
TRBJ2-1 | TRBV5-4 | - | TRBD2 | TGTGCCAGCAGCTTGGAGTTAGCGGGACTTGAGCAGTTCTTC | CASSLELAGLEQFF
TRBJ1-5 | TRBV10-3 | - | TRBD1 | TGTGCCATCAGTGACAGACAGGGCGAAGTGTCCCAGCATTTT | CAISDRQGEVSQHF
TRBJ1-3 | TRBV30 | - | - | TGTGCCTGGAGTGCAGGACAGCTTTTTGGAAACACCATATATTTT | CAWSAGQLFGNTIYF
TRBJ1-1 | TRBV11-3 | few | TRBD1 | TGTGCCAGCAGCCACACAGACAGGGTCGGGAACACTGAAGCTTTCTTT | CASSHTDRVGNTEAFF
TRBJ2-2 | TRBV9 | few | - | TGTGCCAGCAGCGTAGTTAGTTCCAACACCGGGGAGCTGTTTTTT | CASSVVSSNTGELFF
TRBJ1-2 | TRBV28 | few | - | TGTGCCAGCAGTACGGGGGGGACTGGCTATGGCTACACCTTC | CASSTGGTGYGYTF
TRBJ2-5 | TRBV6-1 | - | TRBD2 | TGTGCCAGCATTGTTGCGGGAGTCGGTCAGACCCAGTACTTC | CASIVAGVGQTQYF
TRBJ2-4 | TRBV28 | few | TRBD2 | TGTGCCAGCAGTTTCCAACTGACTAGCCCCAAAAACATTCAGTACTTC | CASSFQLTSPKNIQYF
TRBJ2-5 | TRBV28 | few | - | TGTGCCAGCCACGCGGGCGTACTCCAAGAGACCCAGTACTTC | CASHAGVLQETQYF
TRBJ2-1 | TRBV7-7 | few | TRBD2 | TGTGCTAGCAGCTTAACCAGTAGCGGGAGCAATGAGCAGTTCTTC | CASSLTSSGSNEQFF